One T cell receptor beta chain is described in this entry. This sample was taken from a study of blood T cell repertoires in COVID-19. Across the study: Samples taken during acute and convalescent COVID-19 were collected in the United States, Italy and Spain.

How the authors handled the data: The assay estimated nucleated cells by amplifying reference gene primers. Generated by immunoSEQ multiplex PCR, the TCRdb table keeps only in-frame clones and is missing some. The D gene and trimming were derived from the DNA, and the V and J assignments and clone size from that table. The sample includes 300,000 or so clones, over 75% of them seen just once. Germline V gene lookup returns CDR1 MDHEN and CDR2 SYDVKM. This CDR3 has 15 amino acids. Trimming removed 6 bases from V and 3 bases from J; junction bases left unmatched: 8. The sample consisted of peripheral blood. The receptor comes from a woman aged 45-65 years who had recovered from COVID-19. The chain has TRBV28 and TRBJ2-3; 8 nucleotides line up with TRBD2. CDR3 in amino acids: CASSMSGRGTDTQYF. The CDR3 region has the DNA TGTGCCAGCAGCATGAGCGGGAGAGGGACAGATACGCAGTATTTT.